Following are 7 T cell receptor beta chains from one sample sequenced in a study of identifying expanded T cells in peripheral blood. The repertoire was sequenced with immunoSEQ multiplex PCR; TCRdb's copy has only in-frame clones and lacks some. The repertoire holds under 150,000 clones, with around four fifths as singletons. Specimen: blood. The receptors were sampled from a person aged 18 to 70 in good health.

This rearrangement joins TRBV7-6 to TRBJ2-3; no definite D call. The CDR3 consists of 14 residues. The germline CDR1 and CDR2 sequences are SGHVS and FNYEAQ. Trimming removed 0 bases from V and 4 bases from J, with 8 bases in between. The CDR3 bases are TGTGCCAGCAGCTTAGCCCTGGGGTCAGATACGCAGTATTTT. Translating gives CASSLALGSDTQYF. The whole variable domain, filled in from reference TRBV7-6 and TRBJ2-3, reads GAGVSQSPRYKVTKRGQDVALRCDPISGHVSLYWYRQALGQGPEFLTYFNYEAQQDKSGLPNDRFSAERPEGSISTLTIQRTEQRDSAMYRCASSLALGSDTQYFGPGTRLTVL.

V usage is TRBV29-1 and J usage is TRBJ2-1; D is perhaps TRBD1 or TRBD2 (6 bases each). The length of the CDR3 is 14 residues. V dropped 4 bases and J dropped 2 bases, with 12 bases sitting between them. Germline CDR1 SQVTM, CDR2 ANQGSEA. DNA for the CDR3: TGCAGCGTTGCGAGAGGGGGGACCTACAATGAGCAGTTCTTC. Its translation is CSVARGGTYNEQFF.

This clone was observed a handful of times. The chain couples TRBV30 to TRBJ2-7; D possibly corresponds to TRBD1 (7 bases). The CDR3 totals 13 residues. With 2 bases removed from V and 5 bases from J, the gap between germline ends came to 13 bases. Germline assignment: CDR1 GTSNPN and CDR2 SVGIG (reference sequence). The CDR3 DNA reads TGTGCCTGGAGTACAGGGGAGGTACACGAGCAGTACTTC. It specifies CAWSTGEVHEQYF.

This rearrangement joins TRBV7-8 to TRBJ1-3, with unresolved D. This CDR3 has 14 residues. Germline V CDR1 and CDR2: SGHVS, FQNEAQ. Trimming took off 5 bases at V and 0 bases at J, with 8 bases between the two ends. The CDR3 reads CASSQPSSGNTIYF. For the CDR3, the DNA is TGTGCCAGCAGCCAACCCAGCTCTGGAAACACCATATATTTT.

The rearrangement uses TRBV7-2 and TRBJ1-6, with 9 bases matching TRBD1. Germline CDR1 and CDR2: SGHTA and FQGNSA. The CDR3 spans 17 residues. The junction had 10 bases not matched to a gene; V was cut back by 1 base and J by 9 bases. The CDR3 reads CASSLEYLGQGLSPLHF. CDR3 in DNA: TGTGCCAGCAGCTTAGAATATCTGGGACAGGGTCTTTCACCCCTCCACTTT.

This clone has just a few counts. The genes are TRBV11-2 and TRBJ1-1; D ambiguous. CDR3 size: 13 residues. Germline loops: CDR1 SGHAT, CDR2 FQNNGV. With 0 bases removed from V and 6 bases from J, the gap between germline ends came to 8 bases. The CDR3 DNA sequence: TGTGCCAGCAGCTTAGACCGATTGGCTGAAGCTTTCTTT. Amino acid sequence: CASSLDRLAEAFF. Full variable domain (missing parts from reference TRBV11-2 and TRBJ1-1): EAGVAQSPRYKIIEKRQSVAFWCNPISGHATLYWYQQILGQGPKLLIQFQNNGVVDDSQLPKDRFSAERLKGVDSTLKIQPAKLEDSAVYLCASSLDRLAEAFFGQGTRLTVV.

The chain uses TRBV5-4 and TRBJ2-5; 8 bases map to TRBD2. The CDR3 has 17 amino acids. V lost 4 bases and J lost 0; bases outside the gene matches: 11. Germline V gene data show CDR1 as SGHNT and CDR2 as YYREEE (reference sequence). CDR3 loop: CASSPPGRGGYQETQYF. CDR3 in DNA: TGTGCCAGCAGCCCGCCGGGCCGCGGGGGGTACCAAGAGACCCAGTACTTC.